A single sample is the source of the 10 T cell receptor beta chains below, sequenced in a study of T cell repertoires in cytomegalovirus infection. A single record per CDR3 protein comes from TCRdb applying MiXCR to the reads. There are about 89,000 distinct CDR3 sequences in the sample; 25% to 35% occur only once, and approximately 71% lies in the top ten. Antigen specificity for these receptors is unknown. Sequencing was performed on CD8+ T cells from cultured PBMCs, taken from culture after CMV antigen stimulation. Receptor source: a human donor in good health (CMV status not recorded). Some clones in this sample may be carry-over from other donors' samples.

About this clonotype itself: A much larger clone lies one base from this, so it may be a read error. Here the CDR3 omits its conserved ending phenylalanine or tryptophan, so a read error is the likely source. V and J are TRBV7-6 and TRBJ2-2, with unresolved D. The germline V gene has CDR1 SGHVS and CDR2 FNYEAQ. The CDR3 contains 14 residues. V was shortened by 4 bases and J by 5 bases, with 11 bases between the two germline ends. CDR3 nucleotide sequence: TGTGCCAGCAGCTACCTACCGGAGACCGGGGAGCTGTTTCTT. This sequence encodes CASSYLPETGELFL.

This clonotype was seen only a few times. This chain links TRBV25-1 with TRBJ1-5, with D possibly being TRBD1 (5 bases). Germline V gives CDR1 MGHDK, CDR2 SYGVNS. The CDR3 spans 11 residues. CDR3 sequence reads: CGGGGYQPQHF. The CDR3 region has the DNA TGTGGTGGGGGGGGGTATCAGCCCCAGCATTTT.

The chain is built from TRBV20-1 and TRBJ2-1, with 9 bases aligning to TRBD2. The CDR3 is 14 residues long. Germline lookup yields CDR1 DFQATT and CDR2 SNEGSKA (reference sequence). With V trimmed by 6 bases and J by 4 bases, 7 bases remained unmatched. The CDR3 loop is CSAEDLAGYNEQFF. CDR3 coding DNA: TGCAGTGCGGAAGACCTAGCGGGGTACAATGAGCAGTTCTTC.

This chain joins TRBV13 and TRBJ1-1; 9 bases align to TRBD1. This CDR3 region has 14 residues. V gave up 5 bases and J gave up 3 bases; unmatched junction bases: 4. Germline V gene data show CDR1 as PRHDT and CDR2 as FYEKMQ (reference sequence). Written as DNA, the CDR3 is TGTGCCAGCAGCGACGGACAGGGGTACACTGAAGCTTTCTTT. This gives the protein CASSDGQGYTEAFF.

This clonotype was recorded a few times. Here the CDR3 DNA reads TGTGCCAGCAGTGACCCGGGTAGCACAGATACGCAGTATTTT. As protein: CASSDPGSTDTQYF. The rearrangement uses TRBV2 and TRBJ2-3; D uncertain. The V and J ends lost 3 bases and 0 bases respectively, with 7 bases between them. Germline V gene data show CDR1 as SNHLY and CDR2 as FYNNEI. The CDR3 is made up of 14 amino acids. The full variable domain, with the rest looked up from reference TRBV2 and TRBJ2-3, is EPEVTQTPSHQVTQMGQEVILRCVPISNHLYFYWYRQILGQKVEFLVSFYNNEISEKSEIFDDQFSVERPDGSNFTLKIRSTKLEDSAMYFCASSDPGSTDTQYFGPGTRLTVL.

The chain uses TRBV7-2 and TRBJ2-7, with 7 bases identical to TRBD2. This CDR3 has 17 residues. V shed 1 base and J 0 bases; nucleotides not matched to a gene: 9. Germline loops: CDR1 SGHTA, CDR2 FQGNSA. The chain's CDR3 is CASSLVSSGTSSYEQYF. The CDR3, as DNA: TGTGCCAGCAGCTTAGTGTCCAGCGGGACGAGCTCCTACGAGCAGTACTTC.

The rearrangement joins TRBV7-2 to TRBJ2-5; maybe TRBD2 (6 bases). The germline CDR1 and CDR2 sequences are SGHTA and FQGNSA. The V end lost 2 bases, the J end lost 1 base, and 8 bases lay between the germline ends. The CDR3 extends over 14 amino acids. The CDR3 here is CASSLLAIQETQYF. The CDR3 coding sequence is TGTGCCAGCAGCTTACTAGCGATCCAAGAGACCCAGTACTTC.

This clonotype showed up many times. The chain is built from TRBV2 and TRBJ2-1, with a possible D match to TRBD2 (6 bases). Trimming removed 5 bases at V and 7 bases at J, with 12 bases between. This CDR3 is built from 13 residues. Germline CDR1 is SNHLY and CDR2 is FYNNEI. The CDR3 protein is CASSISGRNEQFF. CDR3 DNA sequence: TGTGCCAGCAGTATCTCAGGGAGGAATGAGCAGTTCTTC. Using reference TRBV2 and TRBJ2-1 for the parts outside the CDR3, the full variable domain is EPEVTQTPSHQVTQMGQEVILRCVPISNHLYFYWYRQILGQKVEFLVSFYNNEISEKSEIFDDQFSVERPDGSNFTLKIRSTKLEDSAMYFCASSISGRNEQFFGPGTRLTVL.

The genes are TRBV2 and TRBJ1-6; D gene ambiguous. CDR3 length: 13 amino acids. Looked up from germline, CDR1 is SNHLY and CDR2 is FYNNEI. V lost 7 bases to trimming and J lost 7 bases, with 11 bases between them. The CDR3 nucleotides are TGTGCCAGCAAAGATCCCAACAATTCACCCCTCCACTTT. Its translation is CASKDPNNSPLHF.

The CDR3 is CASSLSGGNYGYTF. CDR3 sequence (DNA): TGTGCCAGCAGTTTGAGCGGGGGTAACTATGGCTACACCTTC. The rearrangement joins TRBV27 to TRBJ1-2, with D perhaps TRBD1 (5 bases). The CDR3 spans 14 residues. The germline V gene has CDR1 MNHEY and CDR2 SMNVEV (reference sequence). Trimming shortened V by 3 bases and J by 1 base, and 9 bases separated the two germline ends.